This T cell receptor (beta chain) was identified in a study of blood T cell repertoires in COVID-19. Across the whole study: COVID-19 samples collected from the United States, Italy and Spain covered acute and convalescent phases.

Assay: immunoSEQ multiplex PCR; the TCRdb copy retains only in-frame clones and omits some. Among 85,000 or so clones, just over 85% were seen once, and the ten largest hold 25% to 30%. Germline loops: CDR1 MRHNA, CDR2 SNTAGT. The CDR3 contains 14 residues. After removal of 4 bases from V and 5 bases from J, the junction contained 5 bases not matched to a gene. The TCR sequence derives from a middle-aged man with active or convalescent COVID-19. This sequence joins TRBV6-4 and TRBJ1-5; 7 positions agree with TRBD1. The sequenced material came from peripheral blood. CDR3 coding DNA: TGTGCCAGCAGTGGAAACAGGGGTCATCAGCCCCAGCATTTT. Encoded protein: CASSGNRGHQPQHF.